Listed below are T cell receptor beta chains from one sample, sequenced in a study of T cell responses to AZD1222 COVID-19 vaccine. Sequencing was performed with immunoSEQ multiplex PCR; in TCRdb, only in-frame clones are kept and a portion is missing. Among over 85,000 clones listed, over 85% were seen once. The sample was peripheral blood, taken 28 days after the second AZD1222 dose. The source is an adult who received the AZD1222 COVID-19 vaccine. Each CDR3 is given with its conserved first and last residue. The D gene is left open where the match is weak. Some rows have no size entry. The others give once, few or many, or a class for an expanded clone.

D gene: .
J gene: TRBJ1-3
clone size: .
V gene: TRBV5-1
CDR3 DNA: TGCGCCAGCAGCTTTTGGGGGGACCCTGGAAACACCATATATTTT
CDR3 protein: CASSFWGDPGNTIYF

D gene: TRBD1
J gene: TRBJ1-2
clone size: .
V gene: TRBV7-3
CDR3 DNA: TGTGCCAGCAGCCCACCCGGGACAGGGCGGGATGGCTACACCTTC
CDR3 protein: CASSPPGTGRDGYTF

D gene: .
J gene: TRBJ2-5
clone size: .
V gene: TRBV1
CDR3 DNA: TGCACCAGCAGCCAAGATGAAACTAGCGCGGGAGAGACCCAGTACTTC
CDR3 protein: CTSSQDETSAGETQYF

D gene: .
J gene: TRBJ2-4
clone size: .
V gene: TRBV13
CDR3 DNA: TGTGCCAGCAGCTTGAGAGAACGGTCGAAGTACTTC
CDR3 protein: CASSLRERSKYF

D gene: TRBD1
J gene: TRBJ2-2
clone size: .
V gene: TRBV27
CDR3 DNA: TGTGCCAGAGGGCTATTGGGACAGACGAACACCGGGGAGCTGTTTTTT
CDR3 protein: CARGLLGQTNTGELFF

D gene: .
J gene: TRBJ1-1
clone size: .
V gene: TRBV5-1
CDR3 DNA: TGCGCCAGCAAAGGGGCCGGTATGAACACTGAAGCTTTCTTT
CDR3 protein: CASKGAGMNTEAFF

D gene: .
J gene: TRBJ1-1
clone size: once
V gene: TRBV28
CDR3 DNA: TGTGCCAGCAGCCCCACGGGGTCGGGGGACACTGAAGCTTTCTTT
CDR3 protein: CASSPTGSGDTEAFF

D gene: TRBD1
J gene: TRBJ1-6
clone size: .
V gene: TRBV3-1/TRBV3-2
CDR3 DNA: TGTGCCAGCAGCCCCGACAGGGGGTGGTCACCCCTCCACTTT
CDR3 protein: CASSPDRGWSPLHF

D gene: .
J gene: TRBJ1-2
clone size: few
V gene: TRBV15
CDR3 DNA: TGTGCCACCAGCACGAGGGGGGTCACGGCTAACTATGGCTACACCTTC
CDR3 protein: CATSTRGVTANYGYTF

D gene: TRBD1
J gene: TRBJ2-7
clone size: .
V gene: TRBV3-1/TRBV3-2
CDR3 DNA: TGTGCCAGCAGCCAATCCGGACAGGTGAGCTCCTACGAGCAGTACTTC
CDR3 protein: CASSQSGQVSSYEQYF

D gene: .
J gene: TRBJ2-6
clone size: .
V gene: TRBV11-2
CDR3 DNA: TGTGCCAGCAGCTTAGATCGCCGCCCCGGGAGAACTGGGGCCAACGTCCTGACTTTC
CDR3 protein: CASSLDRRPGRTGANVLTF

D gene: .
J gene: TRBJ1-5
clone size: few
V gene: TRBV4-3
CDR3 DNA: TGCGCCAGCAGCCAAATACACGGAATCAATCAGCCCCAGCATTTT
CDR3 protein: CASSQIHGINQPQHF

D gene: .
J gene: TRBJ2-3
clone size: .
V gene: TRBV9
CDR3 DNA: TGTGCCAGCAGCGTAGTCAGCACAGATACGCAGTATTTT
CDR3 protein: CASSVVSTDTQYF

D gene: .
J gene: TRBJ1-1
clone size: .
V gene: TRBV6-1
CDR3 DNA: TGTGCCAGCAGTGAGTTTTTGACAGACACTGAAGCTTTCTTT
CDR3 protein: CASSEFLTDTEAFF

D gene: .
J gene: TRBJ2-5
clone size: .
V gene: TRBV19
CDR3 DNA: TGTGCCAGTAGTATAGGTGTGGCGCGGGAGACCCAGTACTTC
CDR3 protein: CASSIGVARETQYF

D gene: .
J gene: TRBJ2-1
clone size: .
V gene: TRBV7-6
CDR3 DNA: TGTGCCAGCAGCTTGACAGCCTTCTCCTACAATGAGCAGTTCTTC
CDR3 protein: CASSLTAFSYNEQFF

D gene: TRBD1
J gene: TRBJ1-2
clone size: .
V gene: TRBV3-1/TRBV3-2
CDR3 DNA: TGTGCCAGCAGCCAAGTGTATCTAACAGGGGGCTATGGCTACACCTTC
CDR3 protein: CASSQVYLTGGYGYTF

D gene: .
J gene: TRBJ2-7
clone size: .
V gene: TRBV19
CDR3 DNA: TGTGCCAGTAGTATAGGTCTCGGTGACTACGAGCAGTACTTC
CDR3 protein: CASSIGLGDYEQYF

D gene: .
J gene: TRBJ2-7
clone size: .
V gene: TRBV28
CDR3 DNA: TGTGCCAGCAGTACCCCTCGAGAAACTGACTACGAGCAGTACTTC
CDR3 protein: CASSTPRETDYEQYF

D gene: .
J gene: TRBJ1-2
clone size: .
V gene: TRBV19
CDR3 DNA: TGTGCCAGTAGTTCACGGGACTCCTGGGGCTATGGCTACACCTTC
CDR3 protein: CASSSRDSWGYGYTF

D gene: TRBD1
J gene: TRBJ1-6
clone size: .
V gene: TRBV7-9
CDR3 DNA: TGTGCCAGCAGCGCCTGGACAGGGGGCGACTCACCCCTCCACTTT
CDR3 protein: CASSAWTGGDSPLHF

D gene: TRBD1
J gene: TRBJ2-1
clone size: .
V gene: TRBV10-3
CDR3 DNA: TGTGCCATCAAAGGACAGGGCTCCCGCTACAATGAGCAGTTCTTC
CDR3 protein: CAIKGQGSRYNEQFF

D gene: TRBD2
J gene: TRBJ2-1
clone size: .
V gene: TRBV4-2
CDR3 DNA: TGTGCCAGCAGCCAAAGCGGGGTATACAATGAGCAGTTCTTC
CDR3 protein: CASSQSGVYNEQFF

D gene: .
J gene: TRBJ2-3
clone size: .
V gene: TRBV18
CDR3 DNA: TGTGCCAGCTCACCGGGACAATTTTACACAGATACGCAGTATTTT
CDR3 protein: CASSPGQFYTDTQYF

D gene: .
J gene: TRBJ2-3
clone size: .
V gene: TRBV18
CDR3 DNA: TGTGCCAGCTCACCGCCGGGAGAACTCGATACGCAGTATTTT
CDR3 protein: CASSPPGELDTQYF

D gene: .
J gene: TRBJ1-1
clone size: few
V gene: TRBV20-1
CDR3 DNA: TGCAGTGCCAGTCGGGAGGGGCGATGGACTGAAGCTTTCTTT
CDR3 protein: CSASREGRWTEAFF

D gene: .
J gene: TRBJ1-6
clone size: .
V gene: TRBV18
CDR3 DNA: TGTGCCAGCTCACCACGGAGGCCGGGACTAGGACGGTATAATTCACCCCTCCACTTT
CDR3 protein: CASSPRRPGLGRYNSPLHF

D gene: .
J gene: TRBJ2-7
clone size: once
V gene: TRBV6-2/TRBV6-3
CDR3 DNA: TGTGCCAGCAGTTCGTTAGGGCGCTACGAGCAGTACTTC
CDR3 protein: CASSSLGRYEQYF

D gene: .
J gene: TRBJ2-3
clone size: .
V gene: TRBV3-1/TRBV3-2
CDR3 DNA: TGTGCCAGCAGCCAAGCCTCTTGGTACCCTAGCACAGATACGCAGTATTTT
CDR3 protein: CASSQASWYPSTDTQYF